The T cell receptor (beta chain) described here comes from a study of OX40 agonist ivuxolimab in advanced cancers. Turning to the study itself: Ivuxolimab, an antibody that agonizes OX40 (CD134), was administered to the patients. Dose-escalation patients had hepatocellular carcinoma, melanoma, renal cell or head and neck cancer.

A word on this clone: What it recognizes is unknown.

Study findings and constraints: At doses 0.1 to 3.0 mg/kg, CD4+ and CD8+ clones expanded. Some of the lowest clonal expansion was seen in partial responders at 0.1-3.0 mg/kg.

Sequenced by immunoSEQ multiplex PCR; TCRdb stores in-frame clones only, minus some. The sample has approximately 90,000 clones, roughly nine tenths seen once. Germline assignment: CDR1 SGHTA and CDR2 FQGNSA. Deletions cut 0 bases from V and 2 bases from J, with 8 bases between. The CDR3 has 14 residues. V and J are TRBV7-2 and TRBJ2-7, with D perhaps being TRBD1 or TRBD2 (5 bases each). The sample in question was CD4+ or CD8+ T cells sorted from blood, obtained in a trial of the OX40 agonist ivuxolimab. The clonotype originates from an adult with an advanced solid tumor such as melanoma, head and neck, liver or kidney cancer. The CDR3, as DNA: TGTGCCAGCAGCTTAGCGGGGGACGCCTACGAGCAGTACTTC. Protein sequence: CASSLAGDAYEQYF. The variable domain in full, completed from reference TRBV7-2 and TRBJ2-7, reads GAGVSQSPSNKVTEKGKDVELRCDPISGHTALYWYRQSLGQGLEFLIYFQGNSAPDKSGLPSDRFSAERTGGSVSTLTIQRTQQEDSAVYLCASSLAGDAYEQYFGPGTRLTVT.